The rows below give T cell receptor beta chains drawn from one sample of a study of blood T cells in healthy people across ages. MiXCR, run by TCRdb on the 5' RACE reads, gives a single entry per CDR3 protein. The sample carries about 770,000 distinct CDR3 sequences, approximately 48% recorded once. Sequencing was carried out using blood. These receptor sequences come from a man between 60 and 70 years old in good health. The CDR3 runs from the conserved cysteine through the conserved F or W. A D gene is named only where the DNA matches it firmly. Size values are once, few and many counts, or a class for expanded clones, and some rows have none.

d_call | clone_size | j_call | v_call | cdr3_aa | cdr3_nt
. | . | TRBJ2-7 | TRBV6-1 | CASSGSGDPYEQYF | TGTGCCAGCAGCGGATCAGGGGACCCCTACGAGCAGTACTTC
TRBD1 | . | TRBJ1-5 | TRBV6-2/TRBV6-3 | CASSYRRDRKDLYQPQHF | TGTGCCAGCAGTTACCGCCGGGACAGGAAGGATTTGTATCAGCCCCAGCATTTT
TRBD1 | . | TRBJ2-2 | TRBV24-1 | CATRTDRAFTGELFF | TGTGCCACCAGAACGGACAGGGCTTTCACCGGGGAGCTGTTTTTT
TRBD1 | . | TRBJ1-2 | TRBV3-1 | CASSQERPKQGPINYGYTF | TGTGCCAGCAGCCAAGAGAGACCCAAACAGGGGCCAATTAACTATGGCTACACCTTC
. | . | TRBJ2-7 | TRBV20-1 | CSATMRGPAYNEQYF | TGCAGTGCTACGATGCGGGGGCCCGCCTACAATGAGCAGTACTTC
. | few | TRBJ2-5 | TRBV7-3 | CASSPQGRIQETQYF | TGTGCCAGCAGCCCGCAGGGGAGAATTCAAGAGACCCAGTACTTC
. | once | TRBJ1-1 | TRBV6-6 | CASSYPIRVTEAFF | TGTGCCAGCAGTTACCCGATTCGGGTTACTGAAGCTTTCTTT
TRBD2 | few | TRBJ2-1 | TRBV7-3 | CASSLLAGGSGNNEQFF | TGTGCCAGCAGCTTATTAGCGGGGGGCTCCGGAAACAATGAGCAGTTCTTC
. | few | TRBJ2-1 | TRBV28 | CASRGTAVNEQFF | TGTGCCAGCCGCGGGACAGCTGTCAATGAGCAGTTCTTC
. | few | TRBJ2-5 | TRBV7-9 | CASSLGGSTETQYF | TGTGCCAGCAGCTTAGGTGGCTCAACAGAGACCCAGTACTTC
. | few | TRBJ2-7 | TRBV7-2 | CASTISSYEQYF | TGTGCCAGCACCATAAGCTCCTACGAGCAGTACTTC
. | . | TRBJ2-7 | TRBV6-5 | CTSSLSILGSYEQYF | TGTACCAGCAGTTTGTCTATTCTGGGGTCCTACGAGCAGTACTTC
. | . | TRBJ2-5 | TRBV7-2 | CASSRSVDRQETQYF | TGTGCCAGCAGCCGTAGCGTGGATCGGCAAGAGACCCAGTACTTC
. | . | TRBJ1-5 | TRBV7-9 | CASSPGRRNSNQPQHF | TGTGCCAGCAGCCCAGGGCGCAGGAATAGCAATCAGCCCCAGCATTTT
. | . | TRBJ2-6 | TRBV20-1 | CSARGVGSGANVLTF | TGCAGTGCTAGAGGGGTCGGATCTGGGGCCAACGTCCTGACTTTC
TRBD1 | few | TRBJ2-7 | TRBV7-2 | CASSAGQGFYEQYF | TGTGCCAGCAGCGCTGGACAGGGCTTCTACGAGCAGTACTTC
. | . | TRBJ1-1 | TRBV3-1 | CASSQGVAAEAFF | TGTGCCAGCAGCCAGGGAGTGGCAGCTGAAGCTTTCTTT
. | . | TRBJ2-5 | TRBV11-2 | CASSRVKEGATQETQYF | TGTGCCAGCAGCCGCGTGAAGGAGGGGGCCACACAAGAGACCCAGTACTTC
TRBD2 | . | TRBJ2-1 | TRBV7-2 | CASSLEGTSSNEQFF | TGTGCCAGCAGCTTAGAGGGGACTAGTAGCAATGAGCAGTTCTTC
. | . | TRBJ1-4 | TRBV10-2 | CASSDFETGSNEKLFF | TGCGCCAGCAGTGACTTCGAGACAGGAAGTAATGAAAAACTGTTTTTT
TRBD2 | . | TRBJ2-3 | TRBV11-3 | CASSSGLAAPRGTQYF | TGTGCCAGCAGCTCGGGACTAGCGGCCCCGCGGGGTACGCAGTATTTT
. | few | TRBJ2-1 | TRBV30 | CAWSVFGVEQFF | TGTGCCTGGAGTGTATTTGGAGTTGAGCAGTTCTTC
. | . | TRBJ2-7 | TRBV28 | CASSDQVWNEQYF | TGTGCCAGCAGTGACCAGGTCTGGAACGAGCAGTACTTC
TRBD1 | . | TRBJ1-2 | TRBV10-3 | CAIAATGGHGYTF | TGTGCCATCGCCGCGACAGGGGGCCATGGCTACACCTTC
. | few | TRBJ2-7 | TRBV14 | CASSQDLGRYEQYF | TGTGCCAGCAGCCAAGATCTTGGACGCTACGAGCAGTACTTC
. | . | TRBJ2-7 | TRBV13 | CASSSYSDNEQYF | TGTGCCAGCAGCTCCTATTCGGACAATGAGCAGTACTTC
. | . | TRBJ2-1 | TRBV5-1 | CASSLEAGVPETQFF | TGCGCCAGCAGCCTCGAGGCCGGGGTCCCAGAGACCCAGTTCTTC
. | . | TRBJ2-7 | TRBV5-1 | CAGSSRTVSYEQYF | TGCGCCGGCAGCTCCCGGACAGTCTCCTACGAGCAGTACTTC
. | few | TRBJ2-1 | TRBV24-1 | CATSDFRTSKQFF | TGTGCCACCAGTGATTTTCGCACCTCAAAGCAGTTCTTC